Following are 13 T cell receptor beta chains from one sample sequenced in a study of control samples from healthy donors and cancer patients. Sequenced by immunoSEQ multiplex PCR; TCRdb stores in-frame clones only, minus some. The sample consists of more than 100,000 clones, approximately 92% of them appearing once. The specimen sequenced was blood. The receptors derive from a man between 18 and 35 years old in good health.

V is TRBV7-8 and J is TRBJ2-1; TRBD2 might be the D (5 bases). The CDR3 loop spans 17 amino acids. With 3 bases removed from V and 1 base from J, the gap between germline ends came to 16 bases. Germline CDR1 reads SGHVS; CDR2 reads FQNEAQ. The CDR3 DNA reads as TGTGCCAGCAGCTTCCCCGGGAAGGGAAGTTCCTACAATGAGCAGTTCTTC. It yields the protein CASSFPGKGSSYNEQFF.

The V call is TRBV3-1 (or the pseudogene TRBV3-2), the J call TRBJ1-1; the match to TRBD1 covers 8 bases. Looked up from germline, CDR1 is LGHDT and CDR2 is YNNKEL (reference sequence). The CDR3 contains 17 residues. Trimming took 2 bases from V and 0 from J; bases not matched to a gene: 8. Written as DNA, the CDR3 is TGTGCCAGCAGCCAAAGAGGAGGACAGGGATTGAACACTGAAGCTTTCTTT. It is translated as CASSQRGGQGLNTEAFF.

The chain employs TRBV27 and TRBJ1-2, with D possibly TRBD1 on 5 matching bases. V was pared by 6 bases and J by 7 bases, with 15 bases between. The V gene's germline CDR1 is MNHEY and CDR2 SMNVEV (reference sequence). CDR3 length equals 13 residues. In DNA form, the CDR3 reads TGTGCCAGCAGCCCCGGGGGGTTCCCTGGCTACACCTTC. As protein: CASSPGGFPGYTF.

J is TRBJ1-2 and V is TRBV6-5; D possibly corresponds to TRBD1 (5 bases). V lost 6 bases and J lost 1, with 15 bases in between. Germline assignment: CDR1 MNHEY and CDR2 SVGAGI. CDR3 size: 15 residues. The CDR3 loop is CASSPLPRDNYGYTF. CDR3 bases: TGTGCCAGCAGCCCCTTGCCCAGGGATAACTATGGCTACACCTTC.

The chain links TRBV2 to TRBJ2-5; TRBD2 might be the D (6 bases). The V end lost 9 bases, the J end lost 5 bases, and 16 bases lay between the germline ends. The CDR3 covers 13 residues. Germline values: CDR1 SNHLY, CDR2 FYNNEI. CDR3 in DNA: TGTGCCAGTTTACGGGAGCCGATGGAGACCCAGTACTTC. Translated: CASLREPMETQYF.

V and J are TRBV7-9 and TRBJ1-5; D is uncertain. Germline CDR1 SEHNR, CDR2 FQNEAQ (reference sequence). Trimming shortened V by 1 base and J by 3 bases, and 7 bases separated the two germline ends. The CDR3 extends over 14 amino acids. The CDR3 sequence: CASSLGHDNQPQHF. DNA for the CDR3: TGTGCCAGCAGCTTAGGACACGACAATCAGCCCCAGCATTTT.

The rearrangement uses TRBV28 and TRBJ2-3; 10 bases align to TRBD2. Germline CDR1 is MDHEN and CDR2 is SYDVKM. V trimming: 5 bases; J trimming: 6 bases; junction bases outside the gene matches: 5. The CDR3 covers 14 residues. This CDR3 reads CASSTAGGQDTQYF. CDR3 bases: TGTGCCAGCAGTACAGCGGGGGGGCAGGATACGCAGTATTTT.

This clone has a single count. The V and J genes are TRBV3-1 (or the pseudogene TRBV3-2) and TRBJ1-2; no definite D call. Between the trimmed V and J ends, which lost 4 bases and 7 bases, there was a span of 16 bases. Germline V gene sequence: CDR1 LGHDT, CDR2 YNNKEL (reference sequence). This CDR3 is built from 14 residues. As DNA, the CDR3 is TGTGCCAGCAGCCGGGAGGGCGCGAGAGGTGGCTACACCTTC. Its protein is CASSREGARGGYTF.

The CDR3 DNA reads TGTGCCAGTAGTTCCCCTAGGGCAGGTCTTCTTTCGGGAAACACCATATATTTT. Protein product: CASSSPRAGLLSGNTIYF. V gene TRBV19 combines with J gene TRBJ1-3; D is ambiguous. The CDR3 loop spans 18 amino acids. The germline V and J ends were trimmed by 5 bases and 4 bases, with 24 bases remaining between them. The germline CDR1 and CDR2 sequences are LNHDA and SQIVND (reference sequence).

The rearrangement links TRBV2 to TRBJ2-3, with 7 positions matching TRBD2. Trimming removed 7 bases from V and 5 bases from J; junction bases left unmatched: 9. The CDR3 has 14 residues. The germline CDR1 and CDR2 sequences are SNHLY and FYNNEI. DNA for the CDR3: TGTGCCAGCACCCGGGAGGCGGGTGGAGATACGCAGTATTTT. Translation gives CASTREAGGDTQYF. Combining the CDR3 with reference TRBV2 and TRBJ2-3 gives the whole variable domain EPEVTQTPSHQVTQMGQEVILRCVPISNHLYFYWYRQILGQKVEFLVSFYNNEISEKSEIFDDQFSVERPDGSNFTLKIRSTKLEDSAMYFCASTREAGGDTQYFGPGTRLTVL.

This rearrangement joins TRBV11-1 to TRBJ1-2; 7 bases map to TRBD1. Germline-derived CDR1 and CDR2 are SGHAT and FQDESV (reference sequence). The V and J ends lost 5 bases and 8 bases, in that order; junction bases with no gene match: 8. The CDR3 covers 13 residues. The CDR3 sequence: CASSNDRVGGYTF. The CDR3 DNA is TGTGCCAGCAGCAACGACAGGGTAGGAGGCTACACCTTC.

The chain uses TRBV6-4 and TRBJ2-7; TRBD2 matches 13 bases. The CDR3 has 18 residues. CDR1 and CDR2 from the germline V gene are MRHNA and SNTAGT. V was clipped by 0 bases and J by 1 base; unmatched bases: 6. CDR3 nucleotides: TGTGCCAGCAGTGACTCAGGACTAGCGGGAGTAAGGTCCTACGAGCAGTACGTC. Protein: CASSDSGLAGVRSYEQYV.

This clone was detected once. The J gene is TRBJ2-1, the V gene TRBV4-3; D ambiguous. This CDR3 spans 13 amino acids. Germline V CDR1 and CDR2: LGHNA, YSLEER. The germline V and J ends were trimmed by 0 bases and 9 bases, with 9 bases remaining between them. In DNA form, the CDR3 reads TGCGCCAGCAGCCAAGATCCGCTTTTTGAGCAGTTCTTC. Translated: CASSQDPLFEQFF.